The sequence of this T cell receptor beta chain was determined in a study of regulatory T cells in long-lasting Graves disease. In its sample, this clonotype was seen many times. As for time point: newly diagnosed GD, antithyroid drugs for less than 3 months. From RNA extracted from PBMCs, the TCR library was made. The authors built TCR beta libraries using iRepertoire HTBI primers and Arm-PCR of CDR3 regions. Per the original methods: From all samples, identification returned roughly 15 TRBJ and around 62 TRBV segments. TCRdb fed the multiplex PCR reads into MiXCR, producing one record per CDR3 protein. TCRdb's processing, not the authors', yielded these V and J calls. The sample gives hundreds of thousands of distinct CDR3 sequences, roughly 13% of which show up once; more than 8.5% is in the top ten. The V gene end was trimmed by 4 bases and the J gene end by 3 bases; junction bases not matched to a gene: 8. Germline CDR1 SNHLY, CDR2 FYNNEI. CDR3 length: 16 amino acids.

The sample was also linked to a second study, of T cells in Graves' hyperthyroidism and ophthalmopathy. That source adds: Every diagnosis used clinical symptoms, serum thyroxine and TRAb, thyroid ultrasound and orbital computed tomography. First-round RT-PCR of the TCR CDR3 relied on the HTBI primer set.

The sequencing here drew on peripheral blood mononuclear cells (PBMCs), taken at new diagnosis, from a patient treated with antithyroid drugs. The gene calls are TRBV2 and TRBJ2-1; 8 bases line up with TRBD2. The TCR was taken from a man between 25 and 39 years old with Graves disease. CDR3 in amino acids: CASSVPQRENYNEQFF. CDR3 in DNA: TGTGCCAGCAGTGTCCCCCAGCGGGAGAACTACAATGAGCAGTTCTTC.